These 13 T cell receptor beta chains came from one sample sequenced in a study of shared clonotypes between healthy human individuals. Sequenced by immunoSEQ multiplex PCR; TCRdb stores in-frame clones only, minus some. The sample carries some 530,000 clones, more than 75% recorded once. Sequenced sample: PBMCs. The receptors stem from a woman between 35 and 50 years old in good health. Some clones in this sample may be carry-over from other donors' samples.

V gene TRBV5-6 combines with J gene TRBJ2-5; 11 bases align to TRBD2. With V trimmed by 3 bases and J by 2 bases, 6 bases remained unmatched. In germline, CDR1 is SGHDT, CDR2 YYEEEE. The CDR3 has 16 amino acids. CDR3 sequence (DNA): TGTGCCAGCAGCTGGGAGACTAGCGGGGCTCAAGAGACCCAGTACTTC. Its translation: CASSWETSGAQETQYF.

V and J are TRBV7-2 and TRBJ2-3; D perhaps matches TRBD1 (5 bases). V was cut by 3 bases and J by 1 base, with 8 bases left in between. The germline V gene has CDR1 SGHTA and CDR2 FQGNSA. The CDR3 runs to 14 residues. The CDR3 is CASSLDTGTDTQYF. The CDR3 DNA follows: TGTGCCAGCAGCTTGGACACCGGCACAGATACGCAGTATTTT.

Only one count was recorded for this clone. The chain carries TRBV13 and TRBJ2-7; 8 bases are shared with TRBD2. The CDR3 has 15 residues. Germline values: CDR1 PRHDT, CDR2 FYEKMQ (reference sequence). Unmatched junction bases numbered 6, after V lost 5 bases and J lost 0 bases. CDR3 sequence reads: CASSPLAEISYEQYF. As DNA, the CDR3 is TGTGCCAGCAGCCCACTAGCGGAGATCTCCTACGAGCAGTACTTC.

The rearrangement joins TRBV15 to TRBJ2-4; D unresolved. Trimming took 3 bases from V and 0 from J, leaving 9 bases between them. Germline V gene sequence: CDR1 LNHNV, CDR2 YYDKDF (reference sequence). The CDR3 spans 15 residues. The CDR3 protein is CATSRDAVAKNIQYF. For the CDR3, the DNA is TGTGCCACCAGCAGGGATGCGGTAGCCAAAAACATTCAGTACTTC. Supplemented by reference TRBV15 and TRBJ2-4, the full variable domain reads DAMVIQNPRYQVTQFGKPVTLSCSQTLNHNVMYWYQQKSSQAPKLLFHYYDKDFNNEADTPDNFQSRRPNTSFCFLDIRSPGLGDTAMYLCATSRDAVAKNIQYFGAGTRLSVL.

This clone appeared many times. For the CDR3, the DNA is TGTGCTAGTGGTTCCTCCGACAGGGATTATGGCTACACCTTC. Protein product: CASGSSDRDYGYTF. This chain joins TRBV12-5 and TRBJ1-2; TRBD1 matches at 7 bases. Germline V lookup: CDR1 LGHNT, CDR2 FRNRAP. J was trimmed by 5 bases and V by 4 bases; bases with no gene match: 7. This CDR3 contains 14 residues.

The chain carries TRBV2 and TRBJ2-5; D is unclear. CDR1 and CDR2 (germline): SNHLY, FYNNEI. The CDR3 runs to 12 residues. V was shortened by 1 base and J by 5 bases, with 5 bases between the two germline ends. The chain's CDR3 is CASSEEAETQYF. In DNA, the CDR3 is TGTGCCAGCAGTGAAGAGGCGGAGACCCAGTACTTC.

This clone was seen once. The rearrangement links TRBV28 to TRBJ2-7; possibly TRBD2 for D (7 bases). CDR3 length equals 14 residues. Trimming took 5 bases from V and 2 from J, leaving 13 bases between them. CDR1 MDHEN and CDR2 SYDVKM come from the germline V gene. CDR3 residues: CASSARGGTYEQYF. CDR3 nucleotide sequence: TGTGCCAGCAGTGCCAGGGGAGGGACCTACGAGCAGTACTTC.

In this sample, this clone turned up once. The rearrangement links TRBV4-1 to TRBJ2-3; the D gene is possibly TRBD1 (6 bases). The CDR3 consists of 17 residues. Per germline, CDR1 MGHRA and CDR2 YSYEKL. V lost 0 bases and J 0 bases, leaving 13 bases between the germline ends. The CDR3, as DNA: TGCGCCAGCAGCCAAGATCAGGGGCAGTATAGCACAGATACGCAGTATTTT. The encoded protein is CASSQDQGQYSTDTQYF.

The CDR3 DNA sequence: TGTGCCAGCAGTAAGGCAGGGGCGCGGAACATTCAGTACTTC. Translating gives CASSKAGARNIQYF. The chain uses TRBV28 and TRBJ2-4; TRBD1 is a possible D gene (6 bases). Trimming stripped 5 bases from V and 7 bases from J, with 15 bases between. This CDR3 is built from 14 residues. CDR1 is MDHEN and CDR2 is SYDVKM in the germline V gene.

This clone was observed a handful of times. The CDR3 bases are TGCGCCAGCAGCCGGGACTGGAGCTCCTACAATGAGCAGTTCTTC. This sequence encodes CASSRDWSSYNEQFF. J is TRBJ2-1 and V is TRBV4-3; D perhaps matches TRBD2 (6 bases). The V gene's germline CDR1 is LGHNA and CDR2 YSLEER. V was shortened by 4 bases and J by 0 bases, with 10 bases between the two germline ends. The CDR3 loop spans 15 amino acids.

This clone was detected only a few times. The V gene is TRBV19, the J gene TRBJ1-2, with 7 bases matching TRBD1. V shed 6 bases and J 3 bases; nucleotides not matched to a gene: 1. Germline-derived CDR1 and CDR2 are LNHDA and SQIVND (reference sequence). This CDR3 region has 12 residues. The CDR3 DNA reads TGTGCCAGTAGCACAGGGGACTATGGCTACACCTTC. This encodes CASSTGDYGYTF. The whole variable domain, remainder taken from reference TRBV19 and TRBJ1-2, is DGGITQSPKYLFRKEGQNVTLSCEQNLNHDAMYWYRQDPGQGLRLIYYSQIVNDFQKGDIAEGYSVSREKKESFPLTVTSAQKNPTAFYLCASSTGDYGYTFGSGTRLTVV.

This clone was detected once. V and J are TRBV7-2 and TRBJ2-7; TRBD1 matches at 9 bases. The CDR3 sequence is 14 residues long. Per germline, CDR1 SGHTA and CDR2 FQGNSA. The trim removed 5 bases at V and 3 bases at J, leaving 5 bases unmatched. DNA for the CDR3: TGTGCCAGCAGCCAGGGACAGGGATACTACGAGCAGTACTTC. This translates into CASSQGQGYYEQYF. The complete variable domain, with remaining parts taken from reference TRBV7-2 and TRBJ2-7, reads GAGVSQSPSNKVTEKGKDVELRCDPISGHTALYWYRQSLGQGLEFLIYFQGNSAPDKSGLPSDRFSAERTGGSVSTLTIQRTQQEDSAVYLCASSQGQGYYEQYFGPGTRLTVT.

The genes are TRBV19 and TRBJ1-4; 9 positions match TRBD1. The V gene end was trimmed by 4 bases and the J gene end by 8 bases; junction bases not matched to a gene: 8. The CDR3 is 15 amino acids. Germline V gene data show CDR1 as LNHDA and CDR2 as SQIVND (reference sequence). In DNA form, the CDR3 reads TGTGCCAGTAGTACTCCGGGACAGGGAACCGAAAAACTGTTTTTT. Protein: CASSTPGQGTEKLFF.